Following are 30 T cell receptor beta chains from one sample sequenced in a study of response to subunit inactivated influenza vaccine. TCRdb re-called the RT-PCR reads with MiXCR, one entry per CDR3 protein. The sample contains 400,000 to 650,000 distinct CDR3 sequences, approximately 6.9% of which appear only once. The sequencing here drew on PBMCs from blood, taken less than 30 months after vaccination. The source is a man between 50 and 75 years old who received an inactivated influenza vaccine.

This clonotype has just a few counts. This rearrangement joins TRBV18 to TRBJ2-1, with D perhaps TRBD1 or TRBD2 (7 bases each). Trimming pared 0 bases from V and 8 bases from J, leaving 14 bases between. The CDR3 has 15 amino acids. The germline gives CDR1 KGHSH, CDR2 LQKENI. For the CDR3, the DNA is TGTGCCAGCTCACCACCGATGGCAGGGGGGGATGAGCAGTTCTTC. This codes for CASSPPMAGGDEQFF.

This clonotype was seen a handful of times. V usage is TRBV7-2 and J usage is TRBJ1-3, with no clear D. The CDR3 length is 15 residues. Germline V gene data show CDR1 as SGHTA and CDR2 as FQGNSA. V lost 1 base, J lost 0 bases, and 7 bases lay in between. This CDR3 reads CASSLEVRSGNTIYF. The CDR3 DNA follows: TGTGCCAGCAGCTTAGAGGTCCGCTCTGGAAACACCATATATTTT.

This clonotype came up many times. J is TRBJ2-1 and V is TRBV11-2; perhaps D is TRBD1 or TRBD2 (5 bases each). The germline CDR1 and CDR2 sequences are SGHAT and FQNNGV. The CDR3 is made up of 15 amino acids. Trimming stripped 3 bases from V and 7 bases from J, with 16 bases between. Here the CDR3 reads CASSFPGPITNEQFF. The DNA for the CDR3 is TGTGCCAGCAGCTTTCCGGGACCTATCACGAATGAGCAGTTCTTC.

The chain carries TRBV10-3 and TRBJ2-2; 8 bases agree with TRBD2. Germline V gene data show CDR1 as ENHRY and CDR2 as SYGVKD. After removal of 10 bases from V and 0 bases from J, the junction contained 4 bases not matched to a gene. The CDR3 is 14 residues long. The CDR3 region is CATIAGPNTGELFF. The CDR3 DNA reads as TGTGCCACAATAGCGGGGCCGAACACCGGGGAGCTGTTTTTT.

CDR3: CASRSGTDSTDTQYF. The CDR3, as DNA: TGCGCCAGCAGAAGCGGGACCGATAGCACAGATACGCAGTATTTT. This chain connects TRBV5-1 to TRBJ2-3, with 7 bases identical to TRBD2. The CDR3 extends over 15 amino acids. After removal of 5 bases from V and 0 bases from J, the junction contained 6 bases not matched to a gene. Germline CDR1 reads SGHRS; CDR2 reads YFSETQ.

Here the CDR3 DNA reads TGTGCCAGCAGCTCCCCTAAGGGTACGATACTCTCTGGGGCCAACGTCCTGACTTTC. It specifies CASSSPKGTILSGANVLTF. The chain carries TRBV5-6 and TRBJ2-6; no firm D call. The CDR3 runs to 19 residues. Trimming shortened V by 3 bases and J by 0 bases, and 19 bases separated the two germline ends. In germline, CDR1 is SGHDT, CDR2 YYEEEE.

This clonotype was seen only a few times. The chain employs TRBV7-9 and TRBJ2-1, with D possibly being TRBD2 (5 bases). The V gene's germline CDR1 is SEHNR and CDR2 FQNEAQ (reference sequence). The CDR3 consists of 13 residues. V was cut by 7 bases and J by 13 bases, with 20 bases left in between. This chain's CDR3 is CASTVEGSTTQFF. CDR3 bases: TGTGCCAGCACCGTAGAGGGTAGCACAACTCAGTTCTTC.

This clonotype was observed a few times. This chain links TRBV29-1 with TRBJ1-1; no firm D call. CDR1 and CDR2 from the germline V gene are SQVTM and ANQGSEA. Trimming removed 4 bases at V and 4 bases at J, with 16 bases between. The CDR3 has 14 amino acids. The CDR3 sequence is CSVASWALGTEAFF. The CDR3 nucleotides are TGCAGCGTTGCGTCGTGGGCTCTTGGCACTGAAGCTTTCTTT.

This clonotype was found many times. J is TRBJ2-5 and V is TRBV5-1; D ambiguous. Trimming pared 0 bases from V and 1 base from J, leaving 10 bases between. This CDR3 has 15 residues. Germline values: CDR1 SGHRS, CDR2 YFSETQ. In DNA form, the CDR3 reads TGCGCCAGCAGCTTGGCCCGGGCTGGCCAAGAGACCCAGTACTTC. This sequence encodes CASSLARAGQETQYF.

The rearrangement links TRBV19 to TRBJ1-2, with a weak D call TRBD1 (5 bases). The CDR3 runs 16 residues. Looked up from germline, CDR1 is LNHDA and CDR2 is SQIVND (reference sequence). V was pared by 4 bases and J by 2 bases, with 17 bases between. The chain's CDR3 is CASSTSGTLINYGYTF. DNA of the CDR3: TGTGCCAGTAGTACCTCCGGGACCTTAATAAACTATGGCTACACCTTC.

This clonotype has at least ten counts. The V call is TRBV20-1, the J call TRBJ2-3; 8 nucleotides line up with TRBD2. Germline V CDR1 and CDR2: DFQATT, SNEGSKA (reference sequence). The CDR3 extends over 14 amino acids. V lost 4 bases and J lost 4; bases outside the gene matches: 7. The CDR3 sequence: CSAIIAGKPDTQYF. The CDR3 region has the DNA TGCAGTGCTATAATAGCGGGGAAACCAGATACGCAGTATTTT.

This clonotype was observed at least ten times. The CDR3 protein is CSVFSGRQGEFF. DNA of the CDR3: TGCAGCGTTTTCTCTGGCAGGCAGGGGGAGTTCTTC. The chain joins TRBV29-1 to TRBJ2-1; 7 bases are a match to TRBD1. The germline gives CDR1 SQVTM, CDR2 ANQGSEA. The CDR3 length is 12 residues. J was trimmed by 14 bases and V by 5 bases; bases with no gene match: 12.

At least ten counts were recorded for this clonotype. V usage is TRBV4-3 and J usage is TRBJ2-1; the D gene could be TRBD1 or TRBD2 (6 bases each). Germline CDR1 is LGHNA and CDR2 is YSLEER. Trimming removed 0 bases from V and 4 bases from J, with 25 bases in between. The CDR3 loop spans 20 amino acids. The CDR3, as DNA: TGCGCCAGCAGCCAAGATGTGGGGGGCCACCACGATCGAAGGTACAATGAGCAGTTCTTC. Residues: CASSQDVGGHHDRRYNEQFF.

The CDR3: CASSRGWTSGLPTQYF. The CDR3 coding sequence is TGTGCCAGTAGTAGGGGATGGACTAGCGGCCTCCCGACCCAGTACTTC. The chain recombines TRBV19 with TRBJ2-5, with TRBD2 matching over 10 bases. Per the germline V gene, CDR1 is LNHDA and CDR2 is SQIVND (reference sequence). CDR3 length equals 16 residues. The junction had 12 bases not matched to a gene; V was cut back by 4 bases and J by 7 bases.

This clonotype was observed many times. The V call is TRBV20-1, the J call TRBJ2-1; D is unresolved. The V gene's germline CDR1 is DFQATT and CDR2 SNEGSKA (reference sequence). Trimming shortened V by 6 bases and J by 4 bases, and 13 bases separated the two germline ends. The CDR3 runs 13 residues. CDR3 sequence reads: CSADFGPYNEQFF. In DNA form, the CDR3 reads TGCAGTGCGGATTTTGGACCGTACAATGAGCAGTTCTTC.

At least ten counts were recorded for this clonotype. CDR3 protein: CASSPRSSYNEQFF. DNA for the CDR3: TGTGCCAGCAGCCCCAGGAGCTCCTACAATGAGCAGTTCTTC. The V gene is TRBV9, the J gene TRBJ2-1; D is uncertain. Trimming cost V 4 bases and J 0 bases, with 8 bases left between them. Germline V gene lookup returns CDR1 SGDLS and CDR2 YYNGEE. This CDR3 comprises 14 residues.

This clonotype was counted many times. The V gene is TRBV3-1, the J gene TRBJ1-6; 9 bases align to TRBD1. Germline loops: CDR1 LGHDT, CDR2 YNNKEL (reference sequence). V shed 5 bases, J shed 8 bases, and the junction held 1 base outside the gene matches. CDR3 length: 13 amino acids. This CDR3 reads CASSWTGDSPLHF. The CDR3 DNA follows: TGTGCCAGCAGCTGGACAGGGGATTCACCCCTCCACTTT.

The chain employs TRBV2 and TRBJ2-1; 7 bases line up with TRBD1. Germline loops: CDR1 SNHLY, CDR2 FYNNEI. The CDR3 is 12 residues long. With V trimmed by 4 bases and J by 7 bases, 1 base remained unmatched. CDR3 bases: TGTGCCAGCAGTGGACAGGGAAATGAGCAGTTCTTC. Protein: CASSGQGNEQFF.

This clonotype was seen a handful of times. V and J are TRBV25-1 and TRBJ2-7; tentatively, D is TRBD1 or TRBD2 (5 bases each). The CDR3 extends over 12 amino acids. In germline, CDR1 is MGHDK, CDR2 SYGVNS. Deletions cut 9 bases from V and 1 base from J, with 10 bases between. Here the CDR3 DNA reads TGTGCCAGTAGGGACGGTTCCTACGAGCAGTACTTC. Its protein product is CASRDGSYEQYF.

A few counts support this clonotype. The rearrangement uses TRBV7-6 and TRBJ2-3; D is unresolved. The CDR3 has 14 residues. V lost 1 base to trimming and J lost 2 bases, with 7 bases between them. CDR1 and CDR2 (germline): SGHVS, FNYEAQ. The CDR3 DNA is TGTGCCAGCAGCTTAGACGGCCACACAGATACGCAGTATTTT. It codes for CASSLDGHTDTQYF.

This clonotype was seen many times. Germline and junction disagree at one end, which may indicate a read error. The chain uses TRBV2 and TRBJ2-3, with a weak D call TRBD2 (6 bases). From germline, CDR1 is SNHLY and CDR2 FYNNEI. This CDR3 is 10 amino acids long. Here the CDR3 DNA reads TGTGCCAGCAGTGGATTCAGGGAGGATTTT. As protein: CASSGFREDF.

The chain links TRBV27 to TRBJ2-3; the D gene is possibly TRBD1 (6 bases). The CDR3 is 15 residues long. CDR1 and CDR2 from the germline V gene are MNHEY and SMNVEV (reference sequence). V was shortened by 3 bases and J by 0 bases, with 10 bases between the two germline ends. CDR3 residues: CASSFWGQSTDTQYF. The CDR3 coding sequence is TGTGCCAGCAGTTTTTGGGGACAAAGCACAGATACGCAGTATTTT.

This clonotype occurred a few times. The V gene is TRBV3-1, the J gene TRBJ2-7, with D unclear. Germline V gives CDR1 LGHDT, CDR2 YNNKEL (reference sequence). The CDR3 totals 15 residues. Trimming took off 0 bases at V and 1 base at J, with 10 bases between the two ends. In nucleotides, the CDR3 is TGTGCCAGCAGCCAAGATGTGGTAGTTTCCTACGAGCAGTACTTC. This translates into CASSQDVVVSYEQYF.

This clonotype was seen only a few times. The chain is built from TRBV4-3 and TRBJ2-2; 8 nucleotides match TRBD2. This CDR3 has 17 residues. The V and J ends lost 1 base and 6 bases, in that order; junction bases with no gene match: 10. CDR1 is LGHNA, CDR2 YSLEER, per germline. The DNA for the CDR3 is TGCGCCAGCAGCCAAGCCCGTGGAGGAGCGGGAGCCGGGGAGCTGTTTTTT. This encodes CASSQARGGAGAGELFF.

The genes are TRBV14 and TRBJ2-1, with unresolved D. The V gene's germline CDR1 is SGHDN and CDR2 FVKESK. With 4 bases removed from V and 7 bases from J, the gap between germline ends came to 11 bases. CDR3 length equals 13 residues. CDR3 DNA: TGTGCCAGCAGCCCACTCATTCGGAATGAGCAGTTCTTC. It specifies CASSPLIRNEQFF.

This clonotype was counted between two and nine times. This chain links TRBV28 with TRBJ2-7; D is unresolved. The CDR3 sequence is 13 residues long. Germline lookup yields CDR1 MDHEN and CDR2 SYDVKM. Deletions cut 10 bases from V and 2 bases from J, with 15 bases between. The CDR3 bases are TGTGCCACCGCTGCTCCGCCTACCTACGAGCAGTACTTC. Translation gives CATAAPPTYEQYF.

This clonotype was recorded at least ten times. The genes are TRBV20-1 and TRBJ2-3; 13 bases are a match to TRBD2. J was trimmed by 3 bases and V by 3 bases; bases with no gene match: 12. The CDR3 totals 18 residues. CDR1 is DFQATT and CDR2 is SNEGSKA in the germline V gene (reference sequence). The CDR3 reads CSARGGLTSGRVTDTQYF. CDR3 coding DNA: TGCAGTGCTAGGGGAGGTCTTACTAGCGGGAGGGTTACAGATACGCAGTATTTT.

CDR3 sequence (DNA): TGCAGTGCTAGCGGGGACAGGGGAGTCACAGATACGCAGTATTTT. Protein sequence: CSASGDRGVTDTQYF. J is TRBJ2-3 and V is TRBV20-1; 10 bases fit TRBD1. The CDR3 runs 15 residues. From germline, CDR1 is DFQATT and CDR2 SNEGSKA (reference sequence). V lost 3 bases to trimming and J lost 2 bases; unmatched junction nucleotides: 5.

There are many counts of this clonotype. The CDR3 coding sequence is TGTGCCAGCAGCCCGTCTAGGGGCTATGGCTACACCTTC. Protein product: CASSPSRGYGYTF. This chain uses TRBV7-9 with TRBJ1-2, with D possibly matching TRBD1 (5 bases). This CDR3 region has 13 residues. Germline CDR1 SEHNR, CDR2 FQNEAQ (reference sequence). Trimming removed 5 bases from V and 4 bases from J, with 11 bases in between.

This clonotype was recorded at least ten times. The chain recombines TRBV6-5 with TRBJ2-3; 12 nucleotides agree with TRBD2. Germline lookup yields CDR1 MNHEY and CDR2 SVGAGI. The junction had 4 bases not matched to a gene; V was cut back by 0 bases and J by 6 bases. This CDR3 spans 16 amino acids. The CDR3 nucleotides are TGTGCCAGCAGTTACTCTTCTAGCGGGGGGGCCGATACGCAGTATTTT. Translation gives CASSYSSSGGADTQYF.